The next 20 T cell receptor beta chains were all read from a single sample in a study of blood T cell repertoires in COVID-19. Some clones are missing from TCRdb's copy, which holds only in-frame ones; the method was immunoSEQ multiplex PCR. The data contain approximately 98,000 clones, about four fifths of them singletons. Input material: peripheral blood. These receptors were obtained from a woman in her 70s with acute or convalescent COVID-19.

The chain recombines TRBV7-2 with TRBJ1-1; D uncertain. V lost 1 base, J lost 4 bases, and 7 bases lay in between. Germline loops: CDR1 SGHTA, CDR2 FQGNSA. This CDR3 is built from 13 residues. DNA for the CDR3: TGTGCCAGCAGCTTAGTGGGCTTCACTGAAGCTTTCTTT. This gives the protein CASSLVGFTEAFF.

The chain couples TRBV7-2 to TRBJ2-3, with 14 bases fitting TRBD2. Germline trimming cut 1 base from V and 4 bases from J; bases unmatched to any gene: 7. Germline V gives CDR1 SGHTA, CDR2 FQGNSA. The CDR3 length is 18 residues. DNA of the CDR3: TGTGCCAGCAGCTTAGTGGGACTAGCGGGGGTATCCCCAGATACGCAGTATTTT. Protein sequence: CASSLVGLAGVSPDTQYF.

This chain uses TRBV12-3 or TRBV12-4 with TRBJ2-7, with 9 bases identical to TRBD2. CDR3 length: 13 residues. Trimming at V came to 5 bases and at J to 7 bases, leaving 6 bases not matched to a gene. CDR3 nucleotide sequence: TGTGCCAGCAGTCATAGCGGGGGTAAAGAGCAGTACGTC. Protein product: CASSHSGGKEQYV.

The chain carries TRBV19 and TRBJ1-2; the D gene is possibly TRBD1 (5 bases). The CDR3 loop spans 12 amino acids. From germline, CDR1 is LNHDA and CDR2 SQIVND (reference sequence). Between the trimmed V and J ends, which lost 8 bases and 3 bases, there was a span of 10 bases. Here the CDR3 reads CASRGEDYGYTF. CDR3 DNA sequence: TGTGCCAGTCGGGGGGAGGACTATGGCTACACCTTC.

The rearrangement uses TRBV2 and TRBJ1-1, with a weak D call TRBD1 (5 bases). From germline, CDR1 is SNHLY and CDR2 FYNNEI. This CDR3 has 13 amino acids. The V and J ends lost 3 bases and 4 bases respectively, with 9 bases between them. The CDR3 DNA is TGTGCCAGCAGTGATAACGGGGGCACTGAAGCTTTCTTT. Encoded protein: CASSDNGGTEAFF.

V and J are TRBV28 and TRBJ2-5, with D tentatively TRBD1 (5 bases). CDR3 length: 15 amino acids. V dropped 1 base and J dropped 0 bases, with 9 bases sitting between them. CDR1 MDHEN and CDR2 SYDVKM come from the germline V gene. This chain's CDR3 is CASSLFPTDQETQYF. The CDR3, as DNA: TGTGCCAGCAGTTTATTCCCGACAGACCAAGAGACCCAGTACTTC.

CDR3 DNA: TGCGCCACACGATCGGGGGGGCGCAATGAAAAACTGTTTTTT. This codes for CATRSGGRNEKLFF. The chain joins TRBV5-1 to TRBJ1-4, with a tentative D call TRBD1 (6 bases). CDR3 length: 14 amino acids. The ends were cut back, 9 bases at V and 5 bases at J, with 17 bases in the middle. Germline V CDR1 and CDR2: SGHRS, YFSETQ.

The V and J genes are TRBV3-1 (or the pseudogene TRBV3-2) and TRBJ2-7; 12 nucleotides align to TRBD2. V shed 1 base, J shed 4 bases, and the junction held 2 bases outside the gene matches. The CDR3 contains 15 residues. Germline V gene sequence: CDR1 LGHDT, CDR2 YNNKEL (reference sequence). The CDR3 DNA reads as TGTGCCAGCAGCCAAGGACTAGCGGGAGTTTACGAGCAGTACTTC. The encoded protein is CASSQGLAGVYEQYF.

Notes on this clone: At one end the junction does not follow the germline gene, possibly because of a read error. V usage is TRBV7-2 and J usage is TRBJ1-6; 7 nucleotides align to TRBD1. This CDR3 has 15 residues. Germline V gives CDR1 SGHTA, CDR2 FQGNSA. In nucleotides, the CDR3 is TGTGCCAGCGGCTTAGGAGGGCAGGGGGGTTCACCCCTCCACTTT. As protein: CASGLGGQGGSPLHF.

This sequence joins TRBV5-4 and TRBJ1-2; D is undetermined. Germline CDR1 and CDR2: SGHNT and YYREEE (reference sequence). The V end lost 4 bases, the J end lost 5 bases, and 9 bases lay between the germline ends. The CDR3 sequence is 12 residues long. The CDR3 spells CASSVSVYGYTF. The CDR3 DNA sequence: TGTGCCAGCAGCGTCAGTGTTTATGGCTACACCTTC.

CDR3 region: CASSRDYGREQFF. CDR3 nucleotide sequence: TGCGCCAGCAGCCGGGACTATGGGCGAGAGCAGTTCTTC. The chain carries TRBV5-1 and TRBJ2-1; the match to TRBD2 covers 7 bases. CDR3 length equals 13 residues. Germline V CDR1 and CDR2: SGHRS, YFSETQ. The V segment lost 4 bases and the J segment 10 bases; nucleotides outside the gene matches: 8.

The chain links TRBV5-5 to TRBJ1-3; the D gene is possibly TRBD1 (6 bases). Germline V gives CDR1 SGHKS, CDR2 YYEKEE (reference sequence). V was pared by 0 bases and J by 0 bases, with 7 bases between. This CDR3 is built from 15 residues. The CDR3 coding sequence is TGTGCCAGCAGCTTGGGGACAGCCTCTGGAAACACCATATATTTT. It specifies CASSLGTASGNTIYF. The whole variable domain, remainder taken from reference TRBV5-5 and TRBJ1-3, is DAGVTQSPTHLIKTRGQQVTLRCSPISGHKSVSWYQQVLGQGPQFIFQYYEKEERGRGNFPDRFSARQFPNYSSELNVNALLLGDSALYLCASSLGTASGNTIYFGEGSWLTVV.

This chain joins TRBV2 and TRBJ1-6, with D possibly matching TRBD1 (6 bases). The length of the CDR3 is 14 residues. The V and J ends lost 4 bases and 5 bases respectively, with 9 bases between them. Germline CDR1 SNHLY, CDR2 FYNNEI. DNA of the CDR3: TGTGCCAGCAGTGCGGGACACCATAATTCACCCCTCCACTTT. It translates to CASSAGHHNSPLHF.

The chain carries TRBV10-3 and TRBJ1-2; 10 bases map to TRBD1. CDR3 length: 13 residues. CDR1 and CDR2 (germline): ENHRY, SYGVKD. Trimming took 5 bases from V and 6 from J; bases not matched to a gene: 3. CDR3 amino acids: CAISPDRGDGYTF. The CDR3 coding sequence is TGTGCCATCAGTCCGGACAGGGGGGATGGCTACACCTTC.

This clone turned up a few times. The gene calls are TRBV5-5 and TRBJ2-7; D is perhaps TRBD2 (6 bases). The ends were cut back, 2 bases at V and 4 bases at J, with 13 bases in the middle. This CDR3 spans 14 amino acids. Germline V gene lookup returns CDR1 SGHKS and CDR2 YYEKEE (reference sequence). The CDR3 nucleotides read TGTGCCAGCAGCTTAGCTACGGGGGATTACGAGCAGTACTTC. It encodes CASSLATGDYEQYF.

J is TRBJ2-3 and V is TRBV11-2, with 7 bases identical to TRBD1. The junction had 7 bases not matched to a gene; V was cut back by 4 bases and J by 3 bases. CDR1 and CDR2 (germline): SGHAT, FQNNGV. The CDR3 is 15 residues long. CDR3 sequence: CASSSDRVRTDTQYF. The CDR3 coding sequence is TGTGCCAGCAGCTCCGACAGGGTTAGAACAGATACGCAGTATTTT.

The rearrangement uses TRBV28 and TRBJ2-2; possibly TRBD1 for D (6 bases). Trimming removed 3 bases from V and 2 bases from J, with 19 bases in between. Germline assignment: CDR1 MDHEN and CDR2 SYDVKM. The CDR3 has 18 amino acids. CDR3 in amino acids: CASSFIWDTKSNTGELFF. DNA of the CDR3: TGTGCCAGCAGTTTCATTTGGGACACTAAATCAAACACCGGGGAGCTGTTTTTT. The full variable domain, with the rest looked up from reference TRBV28 and TRBJ2-2, is DVKVTQSSRYLVKRTGEKVFLECVQDMDHENMFWYRQDPGLGLRLIYFSYDVKMKEKGDIPEGYSVSREKKERFSLILESASTNQTSMYLCASSFIWDTKSNTGELFFGEGSRLTVL.

The chain couples TRBV18 to TRBJ1-2, with D perhaps matching TRBD1 (5 bases). Looked up from germline, CDR1 is KGHSH and CDR2 is LQKENI. The CDR3 is 16 residues long. Trimming removed 6 bases at V and 1 base at J, with 18 bases between. In nucleotides, the CDR3 is TGTGCCAGCTCCCCCGATTTAGGACACGGTAACTATGGCTACACCTTC. The encoded protein is CASSPDLGHGNYGYTF.

The chain uses TRBV6-2 or TRBV6-3 and TRBJ2-3, with D perhaps TRBD1 (6 bases). Germline values: CDR1 MNHEY, CDR2 SVGEGT. V was trimmed by 2 bases and J by 2 bases, leaving 17 bases between them. This CDR3 has 17 residues. The CDR3: CASSYPPGHPATDTQYF. The CDR3 nucleotides read TGTGCCAGCAGTTACCCACCGGGACACCCTGCCACAGATACGCAGTATTTT.

The chain joins TRBV5-1 to TRBJ2-5, with 8 bases fitting TRBD2. V shed 4 bases and J 2 bases; nucleotides not matched to a gene: 10. In germline, CDR1 is SGHRS, CDR2 YFSETQ. The CDR3 has 16 residues. This CDR3 reads CASSTGGAPHQETQYF. The CDR3 nucleotides are TGCGCCAGCAGCACGGGAGGGGCACCGCATCAAGAGACCCAGTACTTC.